This T cell receptor (beta chain) was sequenced for a study of shared clonotypes between healthy human individuals. Method: immunoSEQ multiplex PCR; TCRdb's copy keeps in-frame clones and lacks some. The sample records approximately 2.4 million clones, approximately 96% being singletons. There are 18 residues in the CDR3. The V gene's germline CDR1 is LGHNA and CDR2 YSLEER. V was pared by 0 bases and J by 7 bases, with 24 bases between. The TCR originated in a man younger than 30 in good health. The sequencing input was naive CD4+ T cells sorted from blood. The subset: CD45RA+ positively selected. This chain joins TRBV4-3 and TRBJ1-2; no reliable D call. This CDR3 reads CASSQDTVGGSEVSGYTF. The CDR3 nucleotides are TGCGCCAGCAGCCAAGATACGGTTGGAGGGTCGGAGGTGTCTGGCTACACCTTC.